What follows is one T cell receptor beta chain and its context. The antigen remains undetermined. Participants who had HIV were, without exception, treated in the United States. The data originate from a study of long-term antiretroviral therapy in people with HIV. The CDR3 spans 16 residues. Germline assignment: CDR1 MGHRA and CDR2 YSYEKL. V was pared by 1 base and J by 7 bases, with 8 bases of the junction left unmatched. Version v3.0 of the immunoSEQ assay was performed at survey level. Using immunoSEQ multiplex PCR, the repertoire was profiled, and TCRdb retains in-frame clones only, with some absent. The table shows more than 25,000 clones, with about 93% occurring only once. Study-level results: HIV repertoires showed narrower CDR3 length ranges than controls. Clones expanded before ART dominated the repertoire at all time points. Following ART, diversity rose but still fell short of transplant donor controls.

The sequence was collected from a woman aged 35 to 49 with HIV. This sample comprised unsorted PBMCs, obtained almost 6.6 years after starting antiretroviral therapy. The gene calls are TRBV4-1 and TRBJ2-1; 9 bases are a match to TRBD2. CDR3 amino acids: CASSQVGGGARNEQFF. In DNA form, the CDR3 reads TGCGCCAGCAGCCAAGTTGGCGGGGGGGCGAGGAATGAGCAGTTCTTC.